The 27 T cell receptor beta chains reported below all come from one sample, sequenced in a study of metastatic and nonmetastatic thyroid tumors. TCRdb re-called the PCR reads through MiXCR. This table holds 9,000 to 9,500 clones, 31% found once. Each patient came to thyroid surgery without any prior treatment (of any kind). The specimen sequenced was adjacent normal tissue. All receptors derive from a female donor with papillary thyroid cancer or a benign thyroid nodule (not recorded which). Some clones in this sample may be carry-over from other donors' samples.

This clone is deemed medium-sized. This sample includes further DNA sequences coding for the same CDR3. CDR3 region: CASSRAGIKGYTF. The CDR3 region has the DNA TGCGCCAGCAGTAGGGCAGGGATTAAAGGCTACACCTTC. The V call is TRBV5-1, the J call TRBJ1-2, with TRBD1 as a possible D gene (5 bases). The CDR3 runs 13 residues. CDR1 and CDR2 (germline): SGHRS, YFSETQ. V was pared by 5 bases and J by 8 bases, with 16 bases between.

CDR3 bases: TGTGCCAGCAGCCGTCAGGGGATGGGCTCTGAAGCTTTCTTT. Translated, it gives CASSRQGMGSEAFF. This chain links TRBV6-2 or TRBV6-3 with TRBJ1-1; D might be TRBD1 (6 bases). Trimming removed 6 bases at V and 6 bases at J, with 17 bases between. CDR3 size: 14 residues. The germline V gene has CDR1 MNHEY and CDR2 SVGEGT.

A few counts support this clone. The chain carries TRBV10-1 and TRBJ2-7; TRBD2 aligns across 9 bases. The CDR3 sequence is 15 residues long. J lost 3 bases, V lost 0 bases, and 3 bases had no gene match. Germline V lookup: CDR1 WNHNN, CDR2 SYGVQD (reference sequence). This chain's CDR3 is CASSESGAGGYEQYF. DNA of the CDR3: TGCGCCAGCAGTGAGTCGGGAGCGGGGGGCTACGAGCAGTACTTC.

The chain has TRBV6-1 and TRBJ1-3, with a tentative D call TRBD1 (5 bases). Germline lookup yields CDR1 MNHNS and CDR2 SASEGT. The CDR3 is made up of 14 amino acids. The V gene lost 3 bases and the J gene lost 2 bases, with 8 bases spanning the gap. The CDR3 here is CASSEGRAGNTIYF. CDR3 DNA sequence: TGTGCCAGCAGTGAGGGCAGGGCTGGAAACACCATATATTTT.

This clone has more than one count but fewer than ten. For the CDR3, the DNA is TGTGCCAGCAGTCGACTAGCGGGAGTTGATGGCAATGAGCAGTTCTTC. Translating it yields CASSRLAGVDGNEQFF. The chain couples TRBV12-3 or TRBV12-4 to TRBJ2-1; 12 bases agree with TRBD2. The J segment lost 6 bases and the V segment lost 5 bases, leaving 8 bases of the junction unmatched. The CDR3 runs 16 residues.

This clone was seen only a few times. A read error may account for a junction end that differs from germline. The identical CDR3 is also encoded by other nucleotide sequences in the sample. V is TRBV3-1 and J is TRBJ2-3, with 13 positions matching TRBD2. Per the germline V gene, CDR1 is LGHDT and CDR2 is YNNKEL (reference sequence). CDR3 length: 16 amino acids. Here the CDR3 DNA reads TGTGCCAGCAGCCGGGGGACTAGCGGGATGTCAGATACTCAGTATTTT. Protein sequence: CASSRGTSGMSDTQYF.

The chain recombines TRBV20-1 with TRBJ1-6; 11 nucleotides line up with TRBD1. J gave up 9 bases and V 1 base, and 11 bases lay outside the gene matches. The CDR3 has 17 residues. CDR1 and CDR2 from the germline V gene are DFQATT and SNEGSKA (reference sequence). The CDR3 reads CSARVGQGALLGSPLHF. The DNA for the CDR3 is TGCAGTGCTAGAGTAGGACAGGGGGCCTTATTAGGTTCACCCCTCCACTTT.

The chain joins TRBV11-2 to TRBJ1-5; TRBD1 is a possible D gene (6 bases). CDR3 length: 18 amino acids. Trimming stripped 6 bases from V and 0 bases from J, with 21 bases between. Germline V gene data show CDR1 as SGHAT and CDR2 as FQNNGV. The CDR3 region is CASSHHSQGAISNQPQHF. In nucleotides, the CDR3 is TGTGCCAGCAGTCACCATTCACAGGGAGCCATTAGCAATCAGCCCCAGCATTTT.

This clone was seen a few times. The chain is built from TRBV6-1 and TRBJ1-1; the D is unclear. CDR1 is MNHNS and CDR2 is SASEGT in the germline V gene. With 0 bases removed from V and 5 bases from J, the gap between germline ends came to 1 base. This CDR3 contains 11 residues. In DNA, the CDR3 is TGTGCCAGCAGTGAAGCGACTGAAGCTTTCTTT. Protein sequence: CASSEATEAFF.

V and J are TRBV6-2 or TRBV6-3 and TRBJ2-5; 7 nucleotides match TRBD2. Looked up from germline, CDR1 is MNHEY and CDR2 is SVGEGT. V shed 8 bases, J shed 5 bases, and the junction held 17 bases outside the gene matches. The CDR3 spans 16 residues. This CDR3 reads CASQSQREYSGETQYF. CDR3 nucleotides: TGTGCCAGCCAGTCACAGCGGGAATACTCGGGGGAGACCCAGTACTTC.

V and J are TRBV20-1 and TRBJ2-7; D remains unclear. The CDR3 loop spans 13 amino acids. Germline CDR1 DFQATT, CDR2 SNEGSKA (reference sequence). Deletions cut 6 bases from V and 0 bases from J, with 12 bases between. The DNA for the CDR3 is TGCAGTGCAGGCCCGGTGGACTCCTACGAGCAGTACTTC. It codes for CSAGPVDSYEQYF.

The chain recombines TRBV6-1 with TRBJ1-1; D is undetermined. Trimming shortened V by 5 bases and J by 4 bases, and 11 bases separated the two germline ends. Germline CDR1 is MNHNS and CDR2 is SASEGT. This CDR3 is 13 amino acids long. CDR3 bases: TGTGCCAGCAGTCGCACCCCGTTCACTGAAGCTTTCTTT. Protein product: CASSRTPFTEAFF.

The chain combines TRBV27 with TRBJ2-7; TRBD1 matches at 9 bases. V lost 6 bases, J lost 3 bases, and 3 bases stayed unmatched. CDR1 MNHEY and CDR2 SMNVEV come from the germline V gene (reference sequence). The CDR3 spans 13 residues. CDR3 in DNA: TGTGCCAGCAGGGGACAGGGTAACTACGAGCAGTACTTC. It is translated as CASRGQGNYEQYF.

The chain carries TRBV3-1 and TRBJ1-4; the D gene is possibly TRBD1 (5 bases). The CDR3 is 16 amino acids. Germline loops: CDR1 LGHDT, CDR2 YNNKEL (reference sequence). Trimming took off 4 bases at V and 2 bases at J, with 14 bases between the two ends. The CDR3 region has the DNA TGTGCCAGCAGCCCCAACCAGGGTCCCACTAATGAAAAACTGTTTTTT. Translating gives CASSPNQGPTNEKLFF. The full variable domain, rest sourced from reference TRBV3-1 and TRBJ1-4, is DTAVSQTPKYLVTQMGNDKSIKCEQNLGHDTMYWYKQDSKKFLKIMFSYNNKELIINETVPNRFSPKSPDKAHLNLHINSLELGDSAVYFCASSPNQGPTNEKLFFGSGTQLSVL.

This chain connects TRBV20-1 to TRBJ2-7; the match to TRBD2 covers 11 bases. CDR3 size: 14 residues. Germline V gene data show CDR1 as DFQATT and CDR2 as SNEGSKA (reference sequence). V was pared by 6 bases and J by 2 bases, with 6 bases of the junction left unmatched. The CDR3 is CSAPLAGGTYEQYF. The CDR3 DNA reads TGCAGTGCCCCCTTAGCGGGAGGGACCTACGAGCAGTACTTC.

The chain carries TRBV12-3 or TRBV12-4 and TRBJ1-1; no firm D call. V was shortened by 4 bases and J by 3 bases, with 6 bases between the two germline ends. The CDR3 consists of 12 residues. The CDR3 bases are TGTGCCAGCAGTTGGTCCGACACTGAAGCTTTCTTT. This translates into CASSWSDTEAFF.

CDR3 loop: CASSASMIHNEQFF. As DNA, the CDR3 is TGTGCCAGCAGTGCCTCCATGATCCACAATGAGCAGTTCTTC. This chain connects TRBV27 to TRBJ2-1; no clear D. Per the germline V gene, CDR1 is MNHEY and CDR2 is SMNVEV (reference sequence). V was pared by 5 bases and J by 5 bases, with 13 bases between. The CDR3 loop spans 14 amino acids.

The chain employs TRBV11-2 and TRBJ1-6, with TRBD1 matching 7 bases. V shed 4 bases, J shed 2 bases, and the junction held 8 bases outside the gene matches. Germline-derived CDR1 and CDR2 are SGHAT and FQNNGV. This CDR3 spans 17 amino acids. DNA of the CDR3: TGTGCCAGCAGCTCCGACAGGGCTTTAACCTATAATTCACCCCTCCACTTT. Protein product: CASSSDRALTYNSPLHF.

This clone is medium-sized (0.01 to 0.1%). This chain links TRBV3-1 with TRBJ2-7, with D hard to call. Germline V CDR1 and CDR2: LGHDT, YNNKEL (reference sequence). V was cut by 0 bases and J by 9 bases, with 12 bases left in between. This CDR3 region has 13 residues. The CDR3 DNA is TGTGCCAGCAGCCAAGAGGGTGTTCGAGTGCAGTACTTC. Translated, it gives CASSQEGVRVQYF.

This chain links TRBV27 with TRBJ2-1; TRBD2 agrees at 7 bases. The CDR3 consists of 15 residues. Trimming cost V 5 bases and J 0 bases; bases outside gene matches: 4. CDR1 is MNHEY and CDR2 is SMNVEV in the germline V gene (reference sequence). The CDR3 here is CASSVAGNSYNEQFF. The CDR3 DNA follows: TGTGCCAGCAGTGTAGCGGGTAACTCCTACAATGAGCAGTTCTTC.

J is TRBJ2-5 and V is TRBV4-2; 7 bases are a match to TRBD2. This CDR3 has 16 amino acids. With V trimmed by 4 bases and J by 2 bases, 10 bases remained unmatched. Germline V gene sequence: CDR1 LGHNA, CDR2 YNFKEQ. DNA for the CDR3: TGTGCCAGCAGCCCCTACGGAGCTAGCGGACAAGAGACCCAGTACTTC. Translated: CASSPYGASGQETQYF.

The V call is TRBV5-1, the J call TRBJ2-7, with TRBD1 identical over 11 bases. The V gene's germline CDR1 is SGHRS and CDR2 YFSETQ. V shed 2 bases and J 0 bases; nucleotides not matched to a gene: 7. The CDR3 runs 17 residues. The CDR3 loop reads CASSLPGQGAFSYEQYF. DNA of the CDR3: TGCGCCAGCAGCTTACCAGGACAGGGGGCCTTCTCCTACGAGCAGTACTTC.

This clone counts as medium-sized (0.01 to 0.1%). The rearrangement links TRBV2 to TRBJ1-2, with D possibly matching TRBD1 (6 bases). Trimming cost V 6 bases and J 3 bases, with 14 bases left between them. Germline CDR1 SNHLY, CDR2 FYNNEI. The CDR3 loop spans 14 amino acids. CDR3 nucleotides: TGTGCCAGCAGAAAACTACAGGGATACTATGGCTACACCTTC. Protein sequence: CASRKLQGYYGYTF.

This clone was seen only a few times. DNA of the CDR3: TGTGCCAGCAGTTCGAACATACAGGGAGGGACTGAAGCTTTCTTT. Protein product: CASSSNIQGGTEAFF. The rearrangement joins TRBV6-2 or TRBV6-3 to TRBJ1-1; tentatively, D is TRBD1 (6 bases). V lost 4 bases to trimming and J lost 5 bases, with 17 bases between them. CDR1 and CDR2 (germline): MNHEY, SVGEGT. The CDR3 extends over 15 amino acids.

V and J are TRBV19 and TRBJ2-1; D is possibly TRBD2 (6 bases). CDR1 and CDR2 (germline): LNHDA, SQIVND (reference sequence). The CDR3 spans 15 residues. V dropped 7 bases and J dropped 6 bases, with 19 bases sitting between them. CDR3 in amino acids: CASTPDPGVINEQFF. CDR3 sequence (DNA): TGTGCCAGTACCCCGGACCCGGGAGTTATCAATGAGCAGTTCTTC.

DNA of the CDR3: TGTGCCAGCAGTTCTGTACTGCTCTATGGCTACACCTTC. This translates into CASSSVLLYGYTF. The rearrangement joins TRBV28 to TRBJ1-2; D remains unclear. V lost 4 bases and J 4 bases, leaving 10 bases between the germline ends. Germline CDR1 reads MDHEN; CDR2 reads SYDVKM. The CDR3 is 13 residues long.

This clone is deemed medium-sized (0.01 to 0.1%). Additional DNA sequences in this sample encode the identical CDR3. The J gene is TRBJ1-3, the V gene TRBV20-1; no definite D call. This CDR3 spans 14 amino acids. Per germline, CDR1 DFQATT and CDR2 SNEGSKA (reference sequence). V was cut by 6 bases and J by 2 bases, with 14 bases left in between. This CDR3 is CSATDFSAGNTIYF. As DNA, the CDR3 is TGCAGTGCGACCGATTTCAGCGCTGGAAACACCATATATTTT.